These 20 T cell receptor beta chains originate from one sample sequenced in a study of blood T cell repertoires in COVID-19. Profiled with immunoSEQ multiplex PCR; TCRdb holds only in-frame clones, not every one. The sample yields fewer than 350,000 clones, approximately 86% seen once. The sequencing input was peripheral blood. These receptors all stem from a man between 35 and 55 years old with active or convalescent COVID-19.

The rearrangement joins TRBV3-1 (or the pseudogene TRBV3-2) to TRBJ2-1; 11 bases are shared with TRBD2. V was clipped by 4 bases and J by 9 bases; unmatched bases: 20. This CDR3 comprises 19 residues. Germline-derived CDR1 and CDR2 are LGHDT and YNNKEL (reference sequence). The CDR3 protein is CASSPTPGLTSGGRGEQFF. The CDR3 DNA follows: TGTGCCAGCAGCCCCACGCCCGGACTTACTAGCGGGGGAAGGGGTGAGCAGTTCTTC.

The V call is TRBV6-5, the J call TRBJ1-1; no definite D call. The CDR3 extends over 13 amino acids. Trimming pared 6 bases from V and 5 bases from J, leaving 13 bases between. Germline values: CDR1 MNHEY, CDR2 SVGAGI. CDR3 nucleotides: TGTGCCAGCAGCGAGGGTCGAGTGACTGAAGCTTTCTTT. Translated, it gives CASSEGRVTEAFF.

This clone showed up just once. This chain joins TRBV28 and TRBJ2-1, with 7 bases that match TRBD1. CDR1 is MDHEN, CDR2 SYDVKM, per germline. V lost 3 bases, J lost 7 bases, and 12 bases stayed unmatched. The CDR3 runs to 16 residues. In DNA form, the CDR3 reads TGTGCCAGCAGTTTGAGGGGGCTCTTCCAGACGAATGAGCAGTTCTTC. This codes for CASSLRGLFQTNEQFF.

The chain uses TRBV7-9 and TRBJ2-1, with D possibly TRBD2 on 7 matching bases. Germline V gene lookup returns CDR1 SEHNR and CDR2 FQNEAQ (reference sequence). The CDR3 covers 14 residues. V was cut by 5 bases and J by 8 bases, with 16 bases left in between. The CDR3 DNA follows: TGTGCCAGCAGCCCCGGGGGGCGAGGGGATGAGCAGTTCTTC. This codes for CASSPGGRGDEQFF.

The J gene is TRBJ1-4, the V gene TRBV5-1, with TRBD1 identical over 10 bases. The V gene end was trimmed by 2 bases and the J gene end by 0 bases; junction bases not matched to a gene: 4. The CDR3 has 17 amino acids. Germline V gene lookup returns CDR1 SGHRS and CDR2 YFSETQ. The CDR3 sequence: CASSFRDRGATNEKLFF. As DNA, the CDR3 is TGCGCCAGCAGCTTCCGGGACAGGGGAGCAACTAATGAAAAACTGTTTTTT.

This sequence joins TRBV5-4 and TRBJ2-3, with a possible D match to TRBD1 (5 bases). This CDR3 region has 11 residues. Germline CDR1 and CDR2: SGHNT and YYREEE (reference sequence). V lost 0 bases to trimming and J lost 15 bases, with 11 bases between them. The CDR3 spells CASSLVQGDYF. In DNA, the CDR3 is TGTGCCAGCAGCTTGGTTCAAGGGGATTATTTT.

The chain carries TRBV5-6 and TRBJ2-7, with no clear D. This CDR3 has 11 amino acids. V shed 5 bases and J shed 3 bases, with 6 bases lying between them. Germline CDR1 is SGHDT and CDR2 is YYEEEE. In nucleotides, the CDR3 is TGTGCCAGCAGGAGTGGCTACGAGCAGTACTTC. Amino acid sequence: CASRSGYEQYF.

J is TRBJ1-5 and V is TRBV6-6, with no clear D. V lost 11 bases and J lost 2, with 13 bases in between. Germline CDR1 and CDR2: MNHNY and SVGAGI (reference sequence). The CDR3 is 13 residues long. The CDR3: CAGAGERNQPQHF. The CDR3 DNA sequence: TGTGCCGGCGCTGGGGAGCGCAATCAGCCCCAGCATTTT.

The V call is TRBV5-4, the J call TRBJ2-3; the match to TRBD2 covers 13 bases. There are 16 residues in the CDR3. The V gene end was trimmed by 2 bases and the J gene end by 6 bases; junction bases not matched to a gene: 6. CDR1 and CDR2 (germline): SGHNT, YYREEE (reference sequence). The CDR3 loop is CASSLPLAGGPDTQYF. The CDR3 DNA follows: TGTGCCAGCAGCTTACCACTAGCGGGGGGGCCGGATACGCAGTATTTT. The full variable domain, with the rest looked up from reference TRBV5-4 and TRBJ2-3, is ETGVTQSPTHLIKTRGQQVTLRCSSQSGHNTVSWYQQALGQGPQFIFQYYREEENGRGNFPPRFSGLQFPNYSSELNVNALELDDSALYLCASSLPLAGGPDTQYFGPGTRLTVL.

V and J are TRBV28 and TRBJ1-6; 9 nucleotides agree with TRBD1. Looked up from germline, CDR1 is MDHEN and CDR2 is SYDVKM. V was pared by 6 bases and J by 1 base, with 10 bases of the junction left unmatched. This CDR3 region has 18 residues. The CDR3 DNA sequence: TGTGCCAGCAGCCCGACCTCAGGACAGGGGTCCTATAATTCACCCCTCCACTTT. As protein: CASSPTSGQGSYNSPLHF.

This clone has just a few counts. V usage is TRBV2 and J usage is TRBJ2-7; TRBD1 aligns across 7 bases. V shed 7 bases, J shed 6 bases, and the junction held 9 bases outside the gene matches. The CDR3 is 13 amino acids. Germline assignment: CDR1 SNHLY and CDR2 FYNNEI. CDR3 nucleotide sequence: TGTGCCAGCATGACAGGGATTGGATCCGAGCAGTACTTC. This sequence encodes CASMTGIGSEQYF.

This clone occurred once. This chain connects TRBV5-4 to TRBJ1-2; D is unclear. Looked up from germline, CDR1 is SGHNT and CDR2 is YYREEE (reference sequence). The CDR3 has 14 residues. The V end lost 2 bases, the J end lost 8 bases, and 16 bases lay between the germline ends. This chain's CDR3 is CASSLPTGANGYTF. The CDR3 DNA sequence: TGTGCCAGCAGCTTACCGACGGGTGCGAACGGCTACACCTTC.

This rearrangement joins TRBV5-6 to TRBJ1-2; no clear D. Trimming left V 0 bases short and J 8 bases short, with 8 bases between. Germline V gives CDR1 SGHDT, CDR2 YYEEEE. The CDR3 is 12 residues long. The CDR3 nucleotides read TGTGCCAGCAGCTTGGGCACTAGCGGCTACACCTTC. It codes for CASSLGTSGYTF.

The V gene is TRBV11-2, the J gene TRBJ2-1; D perhaps matches TRBD2 (6 bases). The V gene's germline CDR1 is SGHAT and CDR2 FQNNGV. The CDR3 loop spans 14 amino acids. Trimming took 1 base from V and 10 from J, leaving 14 bases between them. CDR3 residues: CASSLGTSTSEQFF. The CDR3 DNA reads TGTGCCAGCAGCTTAGGGACCAGTACTAGCGAGCAGTTCTTC.

The gene calls are TRBV12-3 or TRBV12-4 and TRBJ2-7, with D possibly being TRBD2 (5 bases). Trimming cost V 3 bases and J 4 bases, with 10 bases left between them. CDR3 length equals 13 residues. The DNA of the CDR3 is TGTGCCAGCAGTTTCACCACGGGGTACGAGCAGTACTTC. Its protein is CASSFTTGYEQYF.

The chain has TRBV5-1 and TRBJ2-7, with D perhaps matching TRBD1 (6 bases). The CDR3 runs to 16 residues. V was pared by 4 bases and J by 0 bases, with 17 bases between. The germline V gene encodes CDR1 SGHRS and CDR2 YFSETQ. The CDR3 nucleotides are TGCGCCAGCAGCGCCGCCGATACAGGGTTCTCCTACGAGCAGTACTTC. It translates to CASSAADTGFSYEQYF. Variable domain in full (rest from reference TRBV5-1 and TRBJ2-7): KAGVTQTPRYLIKTRGQQVTLSCSPISGHRSVSWYQQTPGQGLQFLFEYFSETQRNKGNFPGRFSGRQFSNSRSEMNVSTLELGDSALYLCASSAADTGFSYEQYFGPGTRLTVT.

J is TRBJ2-3 and V is TRBV6-5; 9 bases are shared with TRBD1. The CDR3 has 15 amino acids. V dropped 6 bases and J dropped 5; count of bases not matched to a gene: 9. Germline V CDR1 and CDR2: MNHEY, SVGAGI. The CDR3 bases are TGTGCCAGCAGCCGGGGACAGGGCAGCTTAGATACGCAGTATTTT. It translates to CASSRGQGSLDTQYF.

The chain couples TRBV2 to TRBJ1-1; no definite D call. CDR1 and CDR2 (germline): SNHLY, FYNNEI. V lost 1 base, J lost 0 bases, and 9 bases lay in between. The CDR3 length is 15 residues. CDR3 coding DNA: TGTGCCAGCAGTGAAGGTCGGGGAATGAACACTGAAGCTTTCTTT. This translates into CASSEGRGMNTEAFF.

This rearrangement joins TRBV5-1 to TRBJ2-3; tentatively, D is TRBD1 (5 bases). The CDR3 runs 14 residues. V shed 0 bases and J shed 3 bases, with 8 bases lying between them. Germline assignment: CDR1 SGHRS and CDR2 YFSETQ. As DNA, the CDR3 is TGCGCCAGCAGCTTGGCACAGGTTACAGATACGCAGTATTTT. It codes for CASSLAQVTDTQYF.

This clone was recorded once. The chain carries TRBV2 and TRBJ2-5; D ambiguous. Trimming removed 3 bases from V and 4 bases from J, with 18 bases in between. Germline CDR1 and CDR2: SNHLY and FYNNEI. This CDR3 is 16 amino acids long. The CDR3 DNA reads TGTGCCAGCAGTGAGCGAAGTCCAGGAATAAGAGAGACCCAGTACTTC. It codes for CASSERSPGIRETQYF. The complete variable domain, with remaining parts taken from reference TRBV2 and TRBJ2-5, reads EPEVTQTPSHQVTQMGQEVILRCVPISNHLYFYWYRQILGQKVEFLVSFYNNEISEKSEIFDDQFSVERPDGSNFTLKIRSTKLEDSAMYFCASSERSPGIRETQYFGPGTRLLVL.